This TCR beta chain emerged from a study of T cells in Graves' hyperthyroidism and ophthalmopathy. Study results and caveats: Most thyroid-expanded clonotypes above 0.001 were also found in blood. Using 13 V-J features, a model discriminated ophthalmopathy from stable hyperthyroidism.

Ten or more counts support this clonotype. Antigen specificity is unknown. The CDR3 regions of TCR beta were amplified from RNA transcripts. The HTBI primer set drove a first-round RT-PCR of the TCR CDR3. A single record per CDR3 protein comes from TCRdb applying MiXCR to the multiplex PCR reads. Here the sample spans around 540,000 distinct CDR3 sequences, around 42% being singletons. Each patient was aged 18 to 65 and had newly diagnosed hyperthyroidism of under 2 months' duration. The TCR comes from a woman under 30 with Graves' hyperthyroidism. The material sequenced was peripheral blood or thyroid tissue (not recorded which).

CDR3 bases: TGTGCCACCAGTGATAGGGGGAGTCGTGCAGATACGCAGTATTTT. It codes for CATSDRGSRADTQYF. The V call is TRBV24-1, the J call TRBJ2-3; possible D gene TRBD1, 6 bases. The CDR3 runs 15 residues. The germline gives CDR1 KGHDR, CDR2 SFDVKD. V shed 3 bases and J shed 4 bases, with 13 bases lying between them.